Described below is a single T cell receptor beta chain sequence and its context. CDR1 SGDLS and CDR2 YYNGEE come from the germline V gene. Trimming pared 0 bases from V and 4 bases from J, leaving 19 bases between. The CDR3 has 18 amino acids. This sample stems from a study of blood T cell repertoires in COVID-19. Only in-frame clones appear in the TCRdb table, and some are missing; sequencing was by immunoSEQ multiplex PCR. Among 160,000 or so clones, 85% to 90% were seen once, and the ten largest hold 10%. V gene TRBV9 combines with J gene TRBJ2-2, with a possible D match to TRBD2 (5 bases). The clonotype comes from a woman in her 70s with COVID-19, enrolled during active disease. Sequences were obtained from peripheral blood. CDR3 nucleotides: TGTGCCAGCAGCGTAGGGGGATCGGGCGCTCGGGGCACCGGGGAGCTGTTTTTT. It translates to CASSVGGSGARGTGELFF.